A single count supports the clone carrying this T cell receptor (beta chain). This sample was taken from a study of control samples from healthy donors and cancer patients. Only in-frame clones appear in the TCRdb table, and some are missing; sequencing was by immunoSEQ multiplex PCR. The sample lists about 190,000 clones, about 91% occurring once. The sequencing sample was made of blood. This clonotype was sampled from a young man in good health.

CDR3 bases: TGTGCCAGCAGCTTGGTTAGCAGGGGTGATGGCTACACCTTC. As protein: CASSLVSRGDGYTF. The chain combines TRBV5-6 with TRBJ1-2; TRBD1 is a possible D gene (6 bases). Germline V gives CDR1 SGHDT, CDR2 YYEEEE. V lost 0 bases and J lost 6, with 12 bases in between. The CDR3 contains 14 residues. The whole variable domain, remainder taken from reference TRBV5-6 and TRBJ1-2, is DAGVTQSPTHLIKTRGQQVTLRCSPKSGHDTVSWYQQALGQGPQFIFQYYEEEERQRGNFPDRFSGHQFPNYSSELNVNALLLGDSALYLCASSLVSRGDGYTFGSGTRLTVV.